Each of the 7 T cell receptor beta chains below was sequenced from the same sample in a study of T-cell memory formation after mild COVID-19. MiXCR was run by TCRdb on the 5' RACE reads, yielding one entry per CDR3 protein. Here the sample spans under 110,000 distinct CDR3 sequences, 12% being singletons. The sample was PBMCs or a T cell subset sorted from them (not recorded which). Receptors were obtained from an adult woman who had mild COVID-19 (a few samples of this study predate the infection). Cell type and time point are not known.

This clonotype was seen only a few times. The V and J genes are TRBV7-3 and TRBJ2-3; D is possibly TRBD2 (6 bases). From germline, CDR1 is SGHTA and CDR2 FQGTGA. Trimming left V 0 bases short and J 6 bases short, with 13 bases between. The CDR3 sequence is 15 residues long. The CDR3 loop reads CASSLTGGEYDTQYF. Here the CDR3 DNA reads TGTGCCAGCAGCTTAACGGGCGGGGAGTACGATACGCAGTATTTT.

This chain connects TRBV27 to TRBJ2-6; D uncertain. Germline-derived CDR1 and CDR2 are MNHEY and SMNVEV (reference sequence). The CDR3 is made up of 15 amino acids. The V gene lost 3 bases and the J gene lost 1 base, with 7 bases spanning the gap. CDR3 amino acids: CASSFRLSGANVLTF. DNA for the CDR3: TGTGCCAGCAGTTTCCGGCTTTCTGGGGCCAACGTCCTGACTTTC.

This clonotype was detected only a few times. The CDR3 nucleotides read TGTGCCAGCAGCTTACGGGACAGGGGCGACGAAAAACTGTTTTTT. Protein: CASSLRDRGDEKLFF. This sequence joins TRBV13 and TRBJ1-4; 10 bases are a match to TRBD1. Germline-derived CDR1 and CDR2 are PRHDT and FYEKMQ (reference sequence). J lost 8 bases, V lost 2 bases, and 5 bases had no gene match. The CDR3 totals 15 residues.

This clonotype was recorded a few times. CDR3 bases: TGTGCCAGCAGCCGGCCCGGGACAGGGGCCTTGGTAGCCAAAAACATTCAGTACTTC. It specifies CASSRPGTGALVAKNIQYF. The V call is TRBV7-9, the J call TRBJ2-4, with 10 bases identical to TRBD1. Germline values: CDR1 SEHNR, CDR2 FQNEAQ (reference sequence). Trimming took 5 bases from V and 0 from J; bases not matched to a gene: 13. There are 19 residues in the CDR3.

Many counts were recorded for this clonotype. This rearrangement joins TRBV4-2 to TRBJ2-7; D might be TRBD1 (5 bases). The CDR3 extends over 16 amino acids. Trimming pared 0 bases from V and 4 bases from J, leaving 16 bases between. Germline loops: CDR1 LGHNA, CDR2 YNFKEQ. The CDR3: CASSQEGGAFSYEQYF. The CDR3 DNA reads as TGTGCCAGCAGCCAAGAGGGTGGGGCATTCTCTTACGAGCAGTACTTC.

The J gene is TRBJ2-3, the V gene TRBV7-6; D is ambiguous. Germline V gene data show CDR1 as SGHVS and CDR2 as FNYEAQ. V shed 0 bases and J shed 2 bases, with 3 bases lying between them. The CDR3 extends over 13 amino acids. The CDR3 loop is CASSLAYTDTQYF. The CDR3 DNA sequence: TGTGCCAGCAGCTTAGCCTACACAGATACGCAGTATTTT.

This clonotype was counted once. The chain recombines TRBV5-4 with TRBJ1-1, with no clear D. The CDR3 totals 14 residues. Germline values: CDR1 SGHNT, CDR2 YYREEE (reference sequence). Trimming left V 1 base short and J 4 bases short, with 11 bases between. CDR3 DNA: TGTGCCAGCAGCTTGTCCGCCCTGGGCACTGAAGCTTTCTTT. Translated: CASSLSALGTEAFF. The full variable domain, rest sourced from reference TRBV5-4 and TRBJ1-1, is ETGVTQSPTHLIKTRGQQVTLRCSSQSGHNTVSWYQQALGQGPQFIFQYYREEENGRGNFPPRFSGLQFPNYSSELNVNALELDDSALYLCASSLSALGTEAFFGQGTRLTVV.